This T cell receptor beta chain is drawn from a study of cytomegalovirus exposure and HLA in healthy donors. Study-level results: Because they were indistinguishable, some V segments, including TRBV6-2 and TRBV6-3, were excluded. Being productive about 87% or about 30% of the time was typical of most TCR beta V segments in an earlier analysis.

PCR employed 60 Vbeta and 13 Jbeta primers. Data came from immunoSEQ multiplex PCR; TCRdb stores just in-frame clones and leaves some out. The sample includes more than 95,000 clones, around 76% of them seen just once. A remark on this clone: The target antigen is unknown.

Germline CDR1 is SGDLS and CDR2 is YYNGEE. The ends lost 2 bases at V and 10 bases at J; junction bases unmatched: 7. The CDR3 spans 14 residues. This receptor was obtained from a woman younger than 35 in good health and CMV-seropositive. This chain joins TRBV9 and TRBJ1-4; 8 positions agree with TRBD1. The sequenced material came from PBMCs. CDR3 amino acids: CASSVTGGQGKLFF. The CDR3 bases are TGTGCCAGCAGCGTCACAGGGGGTCAGGGAAAACTGTTTTTT. Using reference TRBV9 and TRBJ1-4 for the parts outside the CDR3, the full variable domain is DSGVTQTPKHLITATGQRVTLRCSPRSGDLSVYWYQQSLDQGLQFLIQYYNGEERAKGNILERFSAQQFPDLHSELNLSSLELGDSALYFCASSVTGGQGKLFFGSGTQLSVL.